This T cell receptor (beta chain) appears in the sequencing data of a study of CD8 T cell repertoires and HIV-1 epitope variants. V was cut by 5 bases and J by 4 bases, with 14 bases left in between. Per the germline V gene, CDR1 is PRHDT and CDR2 is FYEKMQ (reference sequence). The CDR3 has 14 amino acids. This clone was observed a handful of times. Its antigen is currently unknown. TCRdb's table, derived via immunoSEQ multiplex PCR, lists solely in-frame clones and lacks some. Found here are about 4,800 clones, roughly 67% of them singletons; the top ten hold around 46%. The sample was cultured CD8+ T cells derived from PBMCs. The TCR comes from a male donor with HIV. The chain employs TRBV13 and TRBJ1-1; D ambiguous. The CDR3: CASSPKRASTEAFF. The CDR3 DNA is TGTGCCAGCAGCCCCAAGAGGGCTTCCACTGAAGCTTTCTTT.